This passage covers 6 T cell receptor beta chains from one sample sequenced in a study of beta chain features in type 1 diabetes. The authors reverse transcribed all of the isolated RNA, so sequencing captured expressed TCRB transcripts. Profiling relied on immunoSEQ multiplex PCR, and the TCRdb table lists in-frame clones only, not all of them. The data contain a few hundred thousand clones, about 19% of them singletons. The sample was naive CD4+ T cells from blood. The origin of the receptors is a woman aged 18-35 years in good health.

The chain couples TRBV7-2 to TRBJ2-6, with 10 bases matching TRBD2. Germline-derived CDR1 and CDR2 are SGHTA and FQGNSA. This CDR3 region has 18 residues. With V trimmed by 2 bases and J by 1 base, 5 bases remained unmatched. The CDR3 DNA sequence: TGTGCCAGCAGCTTACAGAGTAGCGGGGGGTCTGGGGCCAACGTCCTGACTTTC. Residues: CASSLQSSGGSGANVLTF.

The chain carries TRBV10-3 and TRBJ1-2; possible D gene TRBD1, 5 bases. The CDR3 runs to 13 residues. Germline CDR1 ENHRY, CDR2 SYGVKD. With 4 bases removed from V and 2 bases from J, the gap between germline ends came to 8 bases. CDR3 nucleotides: TGTGCCATCAGTGGGCCAGGGAACTATGGCTACACCTTC. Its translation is CAISGPGNYGYTF.

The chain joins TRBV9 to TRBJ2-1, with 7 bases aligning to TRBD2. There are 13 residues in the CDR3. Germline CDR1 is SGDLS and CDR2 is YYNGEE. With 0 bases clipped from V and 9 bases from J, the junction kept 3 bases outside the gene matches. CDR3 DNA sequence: TGTGCCAGCAGCGTAGCCCAGCGGGGTGAGCAGTTCTTC. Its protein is CASSVAQRGEQFF.

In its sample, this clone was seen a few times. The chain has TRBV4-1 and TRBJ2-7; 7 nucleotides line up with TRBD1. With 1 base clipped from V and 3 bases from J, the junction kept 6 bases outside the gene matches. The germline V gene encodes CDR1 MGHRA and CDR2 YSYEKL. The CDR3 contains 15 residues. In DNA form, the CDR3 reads TGCGCCAGCAGCCAAGTGGGGACAGCCCTCTACGAGCAGTACTTC. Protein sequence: CASSQVGTALYEQYF.

CDR3 amino acids: CASSDAGSTNEKLFF. Written as DNA, the CDR3 is TGTGCCAGCAGCGATGCAGGCTCAACTAATGAAAAACTGTTTTTT. The rearrangement joins TRBV5-6 to TRBJ1-4; unclear D gene. Trimming left V 4 bases short and J 0 bases short, with 10 bases between. The CDR3 totals 15 residues. Per the germline V gene, CDR1 is SGHDT and CDR2 is YYEEEE.

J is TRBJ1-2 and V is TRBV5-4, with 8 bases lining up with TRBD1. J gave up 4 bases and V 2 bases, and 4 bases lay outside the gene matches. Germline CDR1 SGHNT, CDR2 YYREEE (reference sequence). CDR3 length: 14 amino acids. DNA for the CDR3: TGTGCCAGCAGCTTCTGGGACAGGAGCTATGGCTACACCTTC. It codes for CASSFWDRSYGYTF.